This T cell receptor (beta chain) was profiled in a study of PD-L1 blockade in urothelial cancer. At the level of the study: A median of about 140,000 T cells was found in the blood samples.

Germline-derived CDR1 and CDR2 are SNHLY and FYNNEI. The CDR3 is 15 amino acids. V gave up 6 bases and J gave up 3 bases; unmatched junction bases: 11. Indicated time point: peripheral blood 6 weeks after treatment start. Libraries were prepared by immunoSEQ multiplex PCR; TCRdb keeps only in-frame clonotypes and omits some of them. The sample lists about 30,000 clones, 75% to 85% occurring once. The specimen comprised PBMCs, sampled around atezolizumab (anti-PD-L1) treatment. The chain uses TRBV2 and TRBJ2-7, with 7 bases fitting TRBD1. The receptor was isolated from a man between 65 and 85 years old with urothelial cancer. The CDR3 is CASRMGQPQVYEQYF. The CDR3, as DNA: TGTGCCAGCAGGATGGGACAGCCCCAAGTCTACGAGCAGTACTTC.